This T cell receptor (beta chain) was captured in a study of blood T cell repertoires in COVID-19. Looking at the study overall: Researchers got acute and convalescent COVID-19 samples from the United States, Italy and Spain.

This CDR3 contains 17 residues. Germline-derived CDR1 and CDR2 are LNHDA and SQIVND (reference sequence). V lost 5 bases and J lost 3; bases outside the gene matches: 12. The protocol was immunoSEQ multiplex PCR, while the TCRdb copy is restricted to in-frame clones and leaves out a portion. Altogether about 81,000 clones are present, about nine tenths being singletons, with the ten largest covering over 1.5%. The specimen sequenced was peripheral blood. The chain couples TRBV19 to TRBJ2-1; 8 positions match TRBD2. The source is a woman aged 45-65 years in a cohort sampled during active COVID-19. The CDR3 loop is CASSPPPTSGLYNEQFF. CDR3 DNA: TGTGCCAGTAGTCCACCCCCAACTAGCGGTCTCTACAATGAGCAGTTCTTC.